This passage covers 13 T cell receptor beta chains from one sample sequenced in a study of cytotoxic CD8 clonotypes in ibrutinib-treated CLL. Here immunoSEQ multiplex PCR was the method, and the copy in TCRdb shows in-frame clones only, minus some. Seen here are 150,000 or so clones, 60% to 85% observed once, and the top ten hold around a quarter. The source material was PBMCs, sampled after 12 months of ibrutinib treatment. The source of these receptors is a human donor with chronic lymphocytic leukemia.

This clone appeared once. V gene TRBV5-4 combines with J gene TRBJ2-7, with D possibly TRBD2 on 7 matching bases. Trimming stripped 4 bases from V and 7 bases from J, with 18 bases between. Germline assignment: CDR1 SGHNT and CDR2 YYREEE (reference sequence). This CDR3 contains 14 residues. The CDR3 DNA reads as TGTGCCAGCAGCCGGGGGGCAGGGGTCGGGGAGCAGTACTTC. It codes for CASSRGAGVGEQYF.

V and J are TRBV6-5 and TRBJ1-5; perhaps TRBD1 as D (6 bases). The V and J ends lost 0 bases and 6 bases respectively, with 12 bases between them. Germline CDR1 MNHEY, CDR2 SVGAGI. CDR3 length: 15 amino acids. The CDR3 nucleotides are TGTGCCAGCAGTTACTCGATGGGGGGCTTTCAGCCCCAGCATTTT. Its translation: CASSYSMGGFQPQHF.

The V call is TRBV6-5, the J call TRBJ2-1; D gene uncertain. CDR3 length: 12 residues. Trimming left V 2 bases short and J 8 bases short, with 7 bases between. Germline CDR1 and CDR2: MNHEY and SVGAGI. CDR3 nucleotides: TGTGCCAGCAGTTACGCCCAGGATGAGCAGTTCTTC. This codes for CASSYAQDEQFF.

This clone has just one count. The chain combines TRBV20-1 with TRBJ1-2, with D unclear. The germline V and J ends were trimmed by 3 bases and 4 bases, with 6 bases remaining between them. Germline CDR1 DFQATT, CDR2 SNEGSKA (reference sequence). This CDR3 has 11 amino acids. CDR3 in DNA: TGCAGTGCTAGCTCGGGCTATGGCTACACCTTC. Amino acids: CSASSGYGYTF.

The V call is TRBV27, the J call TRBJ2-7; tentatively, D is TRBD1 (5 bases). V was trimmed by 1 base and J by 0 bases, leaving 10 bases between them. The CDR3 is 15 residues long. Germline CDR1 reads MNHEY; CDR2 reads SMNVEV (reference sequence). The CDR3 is CASSLYKGYSYEQYF. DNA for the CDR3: TGTGCCAGCAGTTTATATAAGGGGTACTCCTACGAGCAGTACTTC.

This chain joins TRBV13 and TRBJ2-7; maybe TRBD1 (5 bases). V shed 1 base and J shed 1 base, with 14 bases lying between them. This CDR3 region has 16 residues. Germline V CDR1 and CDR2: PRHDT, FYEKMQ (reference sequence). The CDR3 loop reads CASSLVIAGNSYEQYF. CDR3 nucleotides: TGTGCCAGCAGCTTAGTAATTGCAGGGAATTCCTACGAGCAGTACTTC.

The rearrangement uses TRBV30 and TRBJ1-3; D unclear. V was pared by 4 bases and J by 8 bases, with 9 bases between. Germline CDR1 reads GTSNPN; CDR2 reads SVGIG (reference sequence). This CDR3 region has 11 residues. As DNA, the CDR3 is TGTGCCTGGAATCCAGGATACACCATATATTTT. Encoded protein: CAWNPGYTIYF.

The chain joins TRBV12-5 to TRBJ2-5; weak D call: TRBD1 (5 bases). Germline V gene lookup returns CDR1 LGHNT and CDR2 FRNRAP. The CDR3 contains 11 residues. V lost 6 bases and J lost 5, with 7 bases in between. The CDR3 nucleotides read TGTGCTAGTGGCAACAGGGAGACCCAGTACTTC. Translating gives CASGNRETQYF.

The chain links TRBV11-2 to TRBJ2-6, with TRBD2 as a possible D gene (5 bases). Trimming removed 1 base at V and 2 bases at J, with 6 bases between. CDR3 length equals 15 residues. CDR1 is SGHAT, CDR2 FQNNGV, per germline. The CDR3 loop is CASSLAGTGANVLTF. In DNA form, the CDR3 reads TGTGCCAGCAGCTTAGCCGGGACTGGGGCCAACGTCCTGACTTTC. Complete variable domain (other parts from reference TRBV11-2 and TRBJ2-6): EAGVAQSPRYKIIEKRQSVAFWCNPISGHATLYWYQQILGQGPKLLIQFQNNGVVDDSQLPKDRFSAERLKGVDSTLKIQPAKLEDSAVYLCASSLAGTGANVLTFGAGSRLTVL.

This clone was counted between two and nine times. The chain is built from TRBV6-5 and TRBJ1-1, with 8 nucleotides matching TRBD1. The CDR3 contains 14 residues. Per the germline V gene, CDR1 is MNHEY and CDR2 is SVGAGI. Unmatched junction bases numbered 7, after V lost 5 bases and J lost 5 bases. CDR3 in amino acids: CASSQQGGGTEAFF. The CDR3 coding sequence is TGTGCCAGCAGTCAACAGGGGGGTGGAACTGAAGCTTTCTTT.

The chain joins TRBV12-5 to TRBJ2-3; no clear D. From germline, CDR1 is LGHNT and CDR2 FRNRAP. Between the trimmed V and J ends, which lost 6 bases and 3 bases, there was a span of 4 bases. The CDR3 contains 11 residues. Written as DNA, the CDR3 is TGTGCTAGTGGATATACAGATACGCAGTATTTT. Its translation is CASGYTDTQYF.

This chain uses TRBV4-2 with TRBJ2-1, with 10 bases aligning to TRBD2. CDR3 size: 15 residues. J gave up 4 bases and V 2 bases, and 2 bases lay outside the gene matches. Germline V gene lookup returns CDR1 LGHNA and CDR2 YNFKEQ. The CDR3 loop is CASSQPSGGYNEQFF. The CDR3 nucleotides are TGTGCCAGCAGCCAACCTAGCGGGGGTTACAATGAGCAGTTCTTC.

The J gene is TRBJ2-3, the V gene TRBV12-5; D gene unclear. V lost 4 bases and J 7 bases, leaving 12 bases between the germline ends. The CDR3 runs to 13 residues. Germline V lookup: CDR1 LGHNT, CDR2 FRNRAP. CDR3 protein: CASGYSGGNTQYF. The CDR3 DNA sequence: TGTGCTAGTGGTTACTCAGGTGGGAATACGCAGTATTTT.